The rows below give T cell receptor beta chains drawn from one sample of a study of early T cells in non-severe SARS-CoV-2 infection. Using its own MiXCR run on the 5' RACE reads, TCRdb lists one record per CDR3 protein. The table includes 65,000 to 95,000 distinct CDR3 sequences, 11% to 15% detected once. The material sequenced was whole blood. The receptors were gathered from an adult who was a healthcare worker with PCR-confirmed SARS-CoV-2 infection or an uninfected control (not recorded which). Both conserved end residues are part of each CDR3. The order of the fields is V gene, J gene, CDR3 protein.

v_gene: TRBV28
j_gene: TRBJ2-7
CDR3aa: CASSSAGSEQYF

v_gene: TRBV11-2
j_gene: TRBJ2-7
CDR3aa: CASSQGRGANYEQYF

v_gene: TRBV5-6
j_gene: TRBJ2-1
CDR3aa: CASSYPVAGDNNEQFF

v_gene: TRBV20-1
j_gene: TRBJ1-5
CDR3aa: CSARDPFETPQHF

v_gene: TRBV10-3
j_gene: TRBJ2-7
CDR3aa: CAISGGNYEQYF

v_gene: TRBV7-6
j_gene: TRBJ2-3
CDR3aa: CASSLAWGPTDTQYF

v_gene: TRBV5-4
j_gene: TRBJ1-1
CDR3aa: CASSFDTRLNTEAFF

v_gene: TRBV12-3/TRBV12-4
j_gene: TRBJ2-3
CDR3aa: CASSFTGGYMDTQYF

v_gene: TRBV16
j_gene: TRBJ2-3
CDR3aa: CASTSLQGTDTQYF

v_gene: TRBV29-1
j_gene: TRBJ2-3
CDR3aa: CSAGTSGGRSTDTQYF

v_gene: TRBV20-1
j_gene: TRBJ2-5
CDR3aa: CSAYLALEETQYF

v_gene: TRBV7-2
j_gene: TRBJ1-2
CDR3aa: CASSLGLNYGYTF

v_gene: TRBV29-1
j_gene: TRBJ1-1
CDR3aa: CSDRTGSYTEAFF

v_gene: TRBV20-1
j_gene: TRBJ2-1
CDR3aa: CSATWWDYNEQFF

v_gene: TRBV11-1
j_gene: TRBJ2-3
CDR3aa: CASSLAKVRTDTQYF

v_gene: TRBV5-4
j_gene: TRBJ2-5
CDR3aa: CASSLERQETQYF

v_gene: TRBV29-1
j_gene: TRBJ2-7
CDR3aa: CSVEGLGASYEQYF

v_gene: TRBV10-2
j_gene: TRBJ1-5
CDR3aa: CASSASPGGNQPQHF

v_gene: TRBV18
j_gene: TRBJ1-5
CDR3aa: CASSPRSPTYSNQPQHF

v_gene: TRBV28
j_gene: TRBJ1-2
CDR3aa: CASSFHVGQGHGYTF

v_gene: TRBV6-2/TRBV6-3
j_gene: TRBJ1-5
CDR3aa: CASSTTGYQPQHF

v_gene: TRBV7-8
j_gene: TRBJ2-1
CDR3aa: CASSLLGLAENEQFF

v_gene: TRBV6-4
j_gene: TRBJ2-3
CDR3aa: CASSPGGSTDTQYF

v_gene: TRBV20-1
j_gene: TRBJ2-7
CDR3aa: CSATQGGLRDEQYF

v_gene: TRBV20-1
j_gene: TRBJ1-4
CDR3aa: CSARETQFSYEKLFF

v_gene: TRBV7-2
j_gene: TRBJ1-1
CDR3aa: CASSSGHNTEAFF

v_gene: TRBV11-2
j_gene: TRBJ2-1
CDR3aa: CASSLGLATFF

v_gene: TRBV5-1
j_gene: TRBJ2-3
CDR3aa: CASSPASTDTQYF

v_gene: TRBV5-1
j_gene: TRBJ2-1
CDR3aa: CASSLDHIGEQFF

v_gene: TRBV19
j_gene: TRBJ1-2
CDR3aa: CASRQEVYGYTF

v_gene: TRBV18
j_gene: TRBJ1-2
CDR3aa: CASSLNPGQGVYGYTF

v_gene: TRBV7-8
j_gene: TRBJ1-1
CDR3aa: CASSPARENTEAFF

v_gene: TRBV11-1
j_gene: TRBJ2-2
CDR3aa: CASSLDMTGELFF

v_gene: TRBV12-3/TRBV12-4
j_gene: TRBJ1-6
CDR3aa: CASSLAGFNSPLHF

v_gene: TRBV20-1
j_gene: TRBJ2-5
CDR3aa: CSASHGGEAETQYF

v_gene: TRBV20-1
j_gene: TRBJ1-1
CDR3aa: CSARVPGLDTEAFF

v_gene: TRBV5-1
j_gene: TRBJ2-7
CDR3aa: CASSLGAPSHYEQYF

v_gene: TRBV3-1
j_gene: TRBJ2-3
CDR3aa: CASSQSRKDTQYF

v_gene: TRBV7-9
j_gene: TRBJ2-1
CDR3aa: CASSGGQTLYNEQFF

v_gene: TRBV5-1
j_gene: TRBJ2-3
CDR3aa: CASSSTGDDTQYF

v_gene: TRBV13
j_gene: TRBJ1-1
CDR3aa: CASSLGGRGNTEAFF

v_gene: TRBV3-1
j_gene: TRBJ2-2
CDR3aa: CASSQGVGELFF